Detailed here is one T cell receptor (beta chain). Its target is not known. The data belong to a study of shared clonotypes between healthy human individuals. As for the study in general: The donor group consisted of two women and three men, aged 18 to 49.

Sequencing was performed with immunoSEQ multiplex PCR; in TCRdb, only in-frame clones are kept and a portion is missing. This sample has some 630,000 clones; 95% to 97% occur once, and the top ten carry more than 0.085%. V was clipped by 1 base and J by 4 bases, with 10 bases between them. The CDR3 length is 15 residues. The germline CDR1 and CDR2 sequences are MGHRA and YSYEKL. Study-wide points: Investigators collected only blood, and repertoires in tissues likely differ.

CD45RO-negative cells were positively selected for CCR7, leaving out terminally differentiated effector memory CD45RA+ cells. This clonotype was obtained from a woman in her 30s in good health. J is TRBJ2-2 and V is TRBV4-1; D remains ambiguous. Input material: naive CD8+ T cells sorted from blood. The CDR3 region is CASSQGIQLTGELFF. The CDR3 bases are TGCGCCAGCAGCCAAGGGATCCAGCTCACCGGGGAGCTGTTTTTT.